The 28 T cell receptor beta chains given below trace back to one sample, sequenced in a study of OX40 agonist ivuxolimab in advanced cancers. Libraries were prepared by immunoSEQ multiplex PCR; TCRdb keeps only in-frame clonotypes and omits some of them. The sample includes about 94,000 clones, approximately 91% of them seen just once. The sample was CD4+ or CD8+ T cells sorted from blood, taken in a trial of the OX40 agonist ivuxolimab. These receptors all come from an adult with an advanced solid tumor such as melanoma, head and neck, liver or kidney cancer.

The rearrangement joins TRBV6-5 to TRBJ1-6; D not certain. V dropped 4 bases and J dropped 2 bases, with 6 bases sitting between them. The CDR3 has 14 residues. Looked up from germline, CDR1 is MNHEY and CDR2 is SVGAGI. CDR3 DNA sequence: TGTGCCAGCAGTTCTGGAGCCTATAATTCACCCCTCCACTTT. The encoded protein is CASSSGAYNSPLHF.

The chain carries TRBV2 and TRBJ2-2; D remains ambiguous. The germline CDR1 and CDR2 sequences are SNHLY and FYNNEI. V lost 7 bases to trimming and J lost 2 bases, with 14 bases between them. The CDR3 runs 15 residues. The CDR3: CASIEQGPNTGELFF. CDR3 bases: TGTGCCAGCATCGAACAAGGTCCCAACACCGGGGAGCTGTTTTTT.

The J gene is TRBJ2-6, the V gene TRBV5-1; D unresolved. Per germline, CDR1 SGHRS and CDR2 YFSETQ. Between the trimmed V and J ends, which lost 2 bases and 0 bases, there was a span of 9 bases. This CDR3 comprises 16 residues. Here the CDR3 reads CASSFSPSSGANVLTF. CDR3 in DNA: TGCGCCAGCAGCTTCTCCCCATCCTCTGGGGCCAACGTCCTGACTTTC.

CDR3 bases: TGTGCCAGCAGTTACTCGCTAGCGGGGGGCGCGGGTGAGCAGTTCTTC. Amino acid sequence: CASSYSLAGGAGEQFF. The chain employs TRBV6-5 and TRBJ2-1, with 11 bases aligning to TRBD2. This CDR3 spans 16 amino acids. V lost 0 bases, J lost 9 bases, and 7 bases stayed unmatched. Germline-derived CDR1 and CDR2 are MNHEY and SVGAGI.

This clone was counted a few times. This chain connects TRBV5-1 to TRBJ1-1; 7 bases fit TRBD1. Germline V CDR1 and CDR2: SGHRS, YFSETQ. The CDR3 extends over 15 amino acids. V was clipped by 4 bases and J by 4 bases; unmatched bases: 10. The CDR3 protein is CASSLQTGLGTEAFF. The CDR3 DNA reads TGCGCCAGCAGCCTACAGACAGGGTTGGGCACTGAAGCTTTCTTT.

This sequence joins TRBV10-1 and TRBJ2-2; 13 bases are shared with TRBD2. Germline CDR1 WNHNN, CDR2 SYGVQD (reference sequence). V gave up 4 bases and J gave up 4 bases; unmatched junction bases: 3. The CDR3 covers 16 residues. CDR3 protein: CASSGGTSGATGELFF. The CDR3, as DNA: TGCGCCAGCAGTGGAGGGACTAGCGGGGCCACCGGGGAGCTGTTTTTT.

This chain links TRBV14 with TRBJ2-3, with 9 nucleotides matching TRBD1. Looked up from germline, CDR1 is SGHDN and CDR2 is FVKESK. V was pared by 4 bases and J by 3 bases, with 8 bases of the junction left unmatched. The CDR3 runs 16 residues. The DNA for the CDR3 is TGTGCCAGCAGCCCCCTGGACAGGGGCATAACAGATACGCAGTATTTT. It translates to CASSPLDRGITDTQYF.

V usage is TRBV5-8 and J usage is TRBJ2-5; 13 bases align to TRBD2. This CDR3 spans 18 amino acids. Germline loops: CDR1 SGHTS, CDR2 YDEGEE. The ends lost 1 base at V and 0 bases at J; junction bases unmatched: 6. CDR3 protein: CASSLILAGGTHQETQYF. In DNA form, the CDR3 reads TGTGCCAGCAGCTTGATACTAGCGGGGGGGACACACCAAGAGACCCAGTACTTC.

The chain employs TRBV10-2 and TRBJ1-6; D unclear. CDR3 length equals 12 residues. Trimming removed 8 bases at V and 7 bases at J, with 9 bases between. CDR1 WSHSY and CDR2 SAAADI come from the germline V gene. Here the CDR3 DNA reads TGCGCCAGCCCCAATTTGAATTCACCCCTCCACTTT. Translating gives CASPNLNSPLHF.

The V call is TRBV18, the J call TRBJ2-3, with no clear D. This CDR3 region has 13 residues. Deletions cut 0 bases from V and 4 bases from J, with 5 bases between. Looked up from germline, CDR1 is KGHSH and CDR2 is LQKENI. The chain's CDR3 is CASSPPASDTQYF. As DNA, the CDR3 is TGTGCCAGCTCACCACCTGCCTCAGATACGCAGTATTTT.

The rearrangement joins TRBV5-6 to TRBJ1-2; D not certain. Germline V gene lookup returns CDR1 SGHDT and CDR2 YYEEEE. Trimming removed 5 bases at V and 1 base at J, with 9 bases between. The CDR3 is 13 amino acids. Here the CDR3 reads CASSKRNNYGYTF. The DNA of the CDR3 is TGTGCCAGCAGTAAGAGGAATAACTATGGCTACACCTTC.

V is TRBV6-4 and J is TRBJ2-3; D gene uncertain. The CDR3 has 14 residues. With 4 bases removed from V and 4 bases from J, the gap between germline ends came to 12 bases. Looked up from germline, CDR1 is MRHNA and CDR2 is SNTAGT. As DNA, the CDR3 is TGTGCCAGCAGTGCCAGCATCGTCGCAGATACGCAGTATTTT. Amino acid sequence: CASSASIVADTQYF.

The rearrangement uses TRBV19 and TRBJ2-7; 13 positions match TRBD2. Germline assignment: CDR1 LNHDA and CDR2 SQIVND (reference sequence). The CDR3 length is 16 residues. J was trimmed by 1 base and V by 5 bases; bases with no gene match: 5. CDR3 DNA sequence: TGTGCCAGTAGTGGGACTAGCGGGGCGGTATCCTACGAGCAGTACTTC. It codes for CASSGTSGAVSYEQYF.

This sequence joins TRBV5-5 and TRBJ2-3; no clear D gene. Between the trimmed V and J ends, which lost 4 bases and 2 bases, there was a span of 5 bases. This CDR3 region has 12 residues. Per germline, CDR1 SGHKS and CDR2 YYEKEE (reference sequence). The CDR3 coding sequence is TGTGCCAGCAGCGGGGACACAGATACGCAGTATTTT. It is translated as CASSGDTDTQYF.

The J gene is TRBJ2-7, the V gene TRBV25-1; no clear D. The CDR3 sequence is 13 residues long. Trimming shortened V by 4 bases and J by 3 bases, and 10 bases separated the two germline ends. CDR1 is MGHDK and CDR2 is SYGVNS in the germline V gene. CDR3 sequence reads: CASSVGRSYEQYF. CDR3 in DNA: TGTGCCAGCAGTGTAGGACGGAGCTACGAGCAGTACTTC.

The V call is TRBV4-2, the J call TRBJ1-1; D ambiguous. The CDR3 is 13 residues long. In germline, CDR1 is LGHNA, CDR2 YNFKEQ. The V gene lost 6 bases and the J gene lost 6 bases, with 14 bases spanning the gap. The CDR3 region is CASSYERRPEAFF. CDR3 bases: TGTGCCAGCAGTTACGAAAGGAGGCCTGAAGCTTTCTTT.

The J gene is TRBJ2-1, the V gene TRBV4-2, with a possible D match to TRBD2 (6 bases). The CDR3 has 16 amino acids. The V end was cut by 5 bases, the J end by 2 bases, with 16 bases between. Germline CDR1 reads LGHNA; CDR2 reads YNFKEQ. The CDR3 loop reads CASSSRGGWAYNEQFF. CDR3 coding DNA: TGTGCCAGCAGCTCCCGTGGAGGGTGGGCCTACAATGAGCAGTTCTTC.

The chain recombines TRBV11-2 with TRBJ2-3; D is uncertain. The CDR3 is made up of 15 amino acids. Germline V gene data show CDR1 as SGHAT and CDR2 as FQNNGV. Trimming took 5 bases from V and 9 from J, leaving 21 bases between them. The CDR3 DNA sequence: TGTGCCAGCAGCCCCAGCTCGGCATCCTTGATAACGCAGTATTTT. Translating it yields CASSPSSASLITQYF. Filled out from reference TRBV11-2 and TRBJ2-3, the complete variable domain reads EAGVAQSPRYKIIEKRQSVAFWCNPISGHATLYWYQQILGQGPKLLIQFQNNGVVDDSQLPKDRFSAERLKGVDSTLKIQPAKLEDSAVYLCASSPSSASLITQYFGPGTRLTVL.

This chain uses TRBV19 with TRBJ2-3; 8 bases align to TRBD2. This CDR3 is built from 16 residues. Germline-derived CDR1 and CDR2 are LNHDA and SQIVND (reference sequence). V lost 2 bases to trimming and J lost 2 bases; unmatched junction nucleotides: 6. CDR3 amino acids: CASSIIAGGNTDTQYF. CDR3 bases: TGTGCCAGTAGTATAATTGCGGGGGGAAACACAGATACGCAGTATTTT.

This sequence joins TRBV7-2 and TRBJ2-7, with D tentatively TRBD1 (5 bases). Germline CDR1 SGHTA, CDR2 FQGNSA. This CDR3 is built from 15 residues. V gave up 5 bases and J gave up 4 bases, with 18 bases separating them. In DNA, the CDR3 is TGTGCCAGCAGCCATGACAGTGGAAACGCGTACGAGCAGTACTTC. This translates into CASSHDSGNAYEQYF.

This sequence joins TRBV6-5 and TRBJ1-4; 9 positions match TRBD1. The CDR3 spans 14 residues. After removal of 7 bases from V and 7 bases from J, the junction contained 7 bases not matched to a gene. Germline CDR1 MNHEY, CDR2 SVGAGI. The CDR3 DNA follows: TGTGCCAGCACTAACAGGGGGCCCCCTGAAAAACTGTTTTTT. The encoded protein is CASTNRGPPEKLFF.

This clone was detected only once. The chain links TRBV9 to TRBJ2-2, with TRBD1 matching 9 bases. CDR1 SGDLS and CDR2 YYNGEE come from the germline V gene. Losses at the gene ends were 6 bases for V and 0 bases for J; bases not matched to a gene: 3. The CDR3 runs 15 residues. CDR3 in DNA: TGTGCCAGCACCCGACAGGGGGCGAACACCGGGGAGCTGTTTTTT. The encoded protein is CASTRQGANTGELFF.

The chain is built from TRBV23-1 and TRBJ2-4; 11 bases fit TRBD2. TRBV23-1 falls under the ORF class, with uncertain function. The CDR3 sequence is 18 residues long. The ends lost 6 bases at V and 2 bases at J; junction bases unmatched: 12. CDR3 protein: CASSGTSGEGGTKNIQYF. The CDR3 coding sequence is TGCGCCAGCAGCGGGACTAGCGGCGAGGGGGGAACCAAAAACATTCAGTACTTC.

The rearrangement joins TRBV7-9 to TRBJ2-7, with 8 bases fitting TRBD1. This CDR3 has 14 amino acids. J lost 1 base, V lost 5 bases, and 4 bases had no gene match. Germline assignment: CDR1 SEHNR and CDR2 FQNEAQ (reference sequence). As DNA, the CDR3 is TGTGCCAGCAGCCCTGGGGACAGGTCCTACGAGCAGTACTTC. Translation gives CASSPGDRSYEQYF.

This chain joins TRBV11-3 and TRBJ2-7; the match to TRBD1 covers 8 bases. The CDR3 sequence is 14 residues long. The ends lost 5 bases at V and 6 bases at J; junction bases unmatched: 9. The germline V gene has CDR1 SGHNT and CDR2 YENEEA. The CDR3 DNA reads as TGTGCCAGCAGCCTAGGACAGGGCGGACGCGAGCAGTACTTC. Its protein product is CASSLGQGGREQYF.

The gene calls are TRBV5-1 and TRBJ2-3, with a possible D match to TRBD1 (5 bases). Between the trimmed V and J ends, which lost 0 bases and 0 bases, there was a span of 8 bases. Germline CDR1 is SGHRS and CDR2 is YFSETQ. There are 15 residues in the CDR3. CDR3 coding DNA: TGCGCCAGCAGCTTGGAGGGGCCGAGCACAGATACGCAGTATTTT. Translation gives CASSLEGPSTDTQYF.

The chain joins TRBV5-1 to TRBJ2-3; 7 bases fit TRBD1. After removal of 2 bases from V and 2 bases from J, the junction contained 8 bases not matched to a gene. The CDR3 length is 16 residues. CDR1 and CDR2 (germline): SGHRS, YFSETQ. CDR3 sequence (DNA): TGCGCCAGCAGCTTCCCGGGACAGAGGGACACAGATACGCAGTATTTT. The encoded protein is CASSFPGQRDTDTQYF.

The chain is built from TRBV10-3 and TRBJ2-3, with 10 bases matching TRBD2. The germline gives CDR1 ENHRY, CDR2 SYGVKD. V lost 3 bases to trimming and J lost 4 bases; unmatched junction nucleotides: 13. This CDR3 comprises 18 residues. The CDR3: CAISDVIAGGGFADTQYF. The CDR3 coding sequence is TGTGCCATCAGTGACGTAATAGCGGGGGGAGGATTCGCAGATACGCAGTATTTT.